This T cell receptor beta chain came from a study of blood T cell repertoires in COVID-19. In the study overall: PBMCs, B-cell-depleted T cells, or T cells provided the cDNA or gDNA that made up the material.

The J segment lost 5 bases and the V segment lost 1 base, leaving 0 bases of the junction unmatched. CDR3 length equals 15 residues. The germline CDR1 and CDR2 sequences are SGHTA and FQGNSA. Methods used by the authors: Reference gene primer amplification gave nucleated cell count estimates. Data came from immunoSEQ multiplex PCR; TCRdb stores just in-frame clones and leaves some out. V, J and clone size are taken as reported in that table, and D and trimming were inferred from the DNA itself. This repertoire shows 150,000 or so clones, about 86% found once; its top ten account for approximately 8.2%.

Sample: peripheral blood. The chain recombines TRBV7-2 with TRBJ1-6; 9 positions agree with TRBD1. The clonotype originates from a woman aged 55-70 years with acute or convalescent COVID-19. CDR3 DNA sequence: TGTGCCAGCAGCTTAGGACAGGGGGATAATTCACCCCTCCACTTT. It encodes CASSLGQGDNSPLHF. Drawing the rest from reference TRBV7-2 and TRBJ1-6, the complete variable domain is GAGVSQSPSNKVTEKGKDVELRCDPISGHTALYWYRQSLGQGLEFLIYFQGNSAPDKSGLPSDRFSAERTGGSVSTLTIQRTQQEDSAVYLCASSLGQGDNSPLHFGNGTRLTVT.